This T cell receptor beta chain was observed in a study of CD8+ T cells in alopecia areata. Findings of the study overall: Scalp sample sequencing also detects resident alphabeta T cells of normal skin. Patients showed less clear TCR sequence sharing than mice, possibly partly because of HLA diversity.

Sequencing relied on a cDNA template that was reverse transcribed from extracted RNA. TCRdb's table, derived via immunoSEQ multiplex PCR, lists solely in-frame clones and lacks some. The sample has approximately 98,000 clones; roughly 59% are singletons. Germline V CDR1 and CDR2: LNHNV, YYDKDF (reference sequence). V was clipped by 0 bases and J by 2 bases; unmatched bases: 3. The length of the CDR3 is 16 residues. With regard to this clone: Its target is not known.

The genes are TRBV15 and TRBJ2-2, with TRBD1 matching 7 bases. The TCR comes from a human donor in good health. Sequenced input: CD8+ T cells sorted from blood. This CDR3 reads CATSRDRDSNTGELFF. For the CDR3, the DNA is TGTGCCACCAGCAGAGATCGGGACAGTAACACCGGGGAGCTGTTTTTT.